This T cell receptor beta chain was sequenced during a study of shared clonotypes between healthy human individuals. Whole-study results and caveats: When naive CD4 clonotypes were compared across a few donors, about 4.8% were shared.

CD8 memory was a combination of CD45RO+ cells and CCR7-negative CD45RA+ TemRA cells. The CDR3 is 14 amino acids. Germline V gives CDR1 MNHEY, CDR2 SVGAGI. V dropped 2 bases and J dropped 7 bases, with 9 bases sitting between them. Comment on this clone: What it binds is unknown.

Sequenced by immunoSEQ multiplex PCR; TCRdb stores in-frame clones only, minus some. The top ten hold 34% of the sample, which has fewer than 850,000 clones, less than 95% seen once. Sample: memory CD8+ T cells from PBMCs. Subset of the sample: CD45RO+ cells pooled with CCR7-negative TemRA cells. V gene TRBV6-5 combines with J gene TRBJ1-6, with no clear D. The receptor comes from a young man in good health. Some clones in this sample may be carry-over from other donors' samples. The CDR3, as DNA: TGTGCCAGCAGTTACGGCGGGGAGAATTCACCCCTCCACTTT. Protein product: CASSYGGENSPLHF.